This T cell receptor (beta chain) was captured in a study of CD8 T cells in ankylosing spondylitis. Study-level results: A motif of eight highly homologous TCR beta variants was seen as apparently characteristic of ankylosing spondylitis blood. Researchers reportedly found disease-linked clones significantly enriched in matched ankylosing spondylitis synovial fluid. Past research had described some motif variants in reactive arthritis synovial fluid and blood.

Quantitative barcoded 5'-RACE was used to prepare TCR beta libraries. TCRdb redid the calling of the 5' RACE reads with MiXCR, one entry per CDR3 protein. The sample has roughly 140,000 distinct CDR3 sequences, around two fifths seen once. This clonotype came up once. Its cognate antigen is unknown. The germline V gene encodes CDR1 PRHDT and CDR2 FYEKMQ (reference sequence). CDR3 length: 14 amino acids. V was trimmed by 5 bases and J by 7 bases, leaving 18 bases between them. This rearrangement joins TRBV13 to TRBJ2-7; perhaps D is TRBD1 or TRBD2 (7 bases each). The specimen was synovial fluid, either unsorted or a sorted T cell fraction (not recorded which). This TCR derives from a male donor with ankylosing spondylitis. CDR3 DNA: TGTGCCAGCAGCCTCAGGGGGGGGCCGGGGGAGCAGTACTTC. Protein sequence: CASSLRGGPGEQYF.